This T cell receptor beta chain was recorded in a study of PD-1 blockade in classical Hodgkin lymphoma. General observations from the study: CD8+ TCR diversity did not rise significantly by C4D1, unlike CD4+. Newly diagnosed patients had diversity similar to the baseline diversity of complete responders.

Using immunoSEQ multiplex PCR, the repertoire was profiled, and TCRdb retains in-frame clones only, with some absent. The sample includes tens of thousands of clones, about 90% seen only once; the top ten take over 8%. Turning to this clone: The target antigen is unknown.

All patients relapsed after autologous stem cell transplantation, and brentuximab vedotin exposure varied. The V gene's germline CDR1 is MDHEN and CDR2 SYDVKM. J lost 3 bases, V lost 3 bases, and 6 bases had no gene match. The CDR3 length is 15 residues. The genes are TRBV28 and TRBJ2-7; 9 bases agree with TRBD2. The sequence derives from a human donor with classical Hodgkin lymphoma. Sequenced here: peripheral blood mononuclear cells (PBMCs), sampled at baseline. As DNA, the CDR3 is TGTGCCAGCAGTTTCCCTAGCGGGGCCATCTACGAGCAGTACTTC. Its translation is CASSFPSGAIYEQYF.